This T cell receptor beta chain was recorded in a study of siplizumab effects on memory and regulatory T cells. Study-wide findings and caveats: Major contributors to the alloresponse seemed to be naive T cells, which also appeared more diverse than memory cells.

The protocol was immunoSEQ multiplex PCR, while the TCRdb copy is restricted to in-frame clones and leaves out a portion. The data show 87,000 or so clones, approximately 95% seen once. The CDR3 has 14 amino acids. CDR1 is MNHEY, CDR2 SMNVEV, per germline (reference sequence). Between the trimmed V and J ends, which lost 4 bases and 5 bases, there was a span of 14 bases. Comments on this clone: Its antigen remains unidentified.

The genes are TRBV27 and TRBJ1-1, with D unclear. The clonotype was recovered from a human donor in good health. Sequenced material: non-Treg CD4+ T cells sorted from blood. CDR3 nucleotide sequence: TGTGCCAGCAGTTGGGCGGCTGGGGTGACTGAAGCTTTCTTT. This encodes CASSWAAGVTEAFF.